These T cell receptor beta chains were read from a single sample in a study of blood T cells in healthy people across ages. One entry per CDR3 protein results from TCRdb running MiXCR on the 5' RACE reads. Of hundreds of thousands of distinct CDR3 sequences listed, approximately 21% are singletons. The sequenced sample consisted of blood. All receptors derive from an older man in good health. Both conserved end residues are part of each CDR3. Each record gives: V gene, clone size, J gene, D gene, CDR3 DNA, CDR3 protein. D genes are given only for firm matches. The listing skips clone size in some rows; elsewhere it reads once, few, many or a size class.

>TRBV20-1|few|TRBJ2-3|-
TGCAGTGCTAGGAGGCGAGACCTCACAGATACGCAGTATTTT
CSARRRDLTDTQYF
>TRBV10-3|-|TRBJ2-7|TRBD2
TGTGCCATCAGTAGTAGCGGGAGGGCCTACGAGCAGTACTTC
CAISSSGRAYEQYF
>TRBV6-5|-|TRBJ2-5|TRBD1
TGTGCCAGCAGTTACAGGGGGCCCGGGAATGAGCATTTCTTC
CASSYRGPGNEHFF
>TRBV6-5|few|TRBJ1-1|-
TGTGCCAGCAGTTACTCGCAGCGGAACACTGAAGCTTTCTTT
CASSYSQRNTEAFF
>TRBV7-2|-|TRBJ1-4|-
TGTGCCAGCAGCTTAAATGGCTTCACGGCAGCAACTAATGAAAAACTGTTTTTT
CASSLNGFTAATNEKLFF
>TRBV7-9|-|TRBJ1-5|-
TGTGCCAGCAGCTTAGGAGAGGGGCTTTATAACAATCAGCCCCAGCATTTT
CASSLGEGLYNNQPQHF
>TRBV12-3/TRBV12-4|few|TRBJ2-5|-
TGTGCCAGCAGTTTCGGTGAGGCAAGTCAAGAGACCCAGTACTTC
CASSFGEASQETQYF
>TRBV20-1|few|TRBJ2-5|TRBD1
TGCAGTGCTACACAGGGGGCGAAGGAGACCCAGTACTTC
CSATQGAKETQYF
>TRBV5-1|few|TRBJ2-2|-
TGCGCCATCTCCGGCGGGGAGCTGTTTTTT
CAISGGELFF
>TRBV3-1|few|TRBJ2-7|-
TGTGCCAGCAGCCAAGATCCGAGACTCTCCTACGAGCAGTACTTC
CASSQDPRLSYEQYF
>TRBV20-1|few|TRBJ1-1|TRBD1
TGCAGTGCTAGAGCCCCAGGGGGCAACACTGAAGCTTTCTTT
CSARAPGGNTEAFF
>TRBV18|once|TRBJ2-3|TRBD2
TGTGCCAGCTCACCTTTAGCGGGAGAAGGCACAGATACGCAGTATTTT
CASSPLAGEGTDTQYF
>TRBV7-2|once|TRBJ2-5|TRBD2
TGTGCCAGCAGCCTGGGACTAATTGAGTATCAGACCCAGTACTTC
CASSLGLIEYQTQYF
>TRBV14|-|TRBJ2-3|TRBD2
TGTGCCAGCAGCTCCTATGAGACTAGCGGGAGAAGTACAGATACGCAGTATTTT
CASSSYETSGRSTDTQYF
>TRBV28|few|TRBJ1-6|TRBD1
TGTGCCAGCAGTTTCCGGGACAGGGGGCTTATTAATTCACCCCTCCACTTT
CASSFRDRGLINSPLHF
>TRBV30|many|TRBJ2-5|-
TGTGCCTGGAGTACCCAACGGGAGACCCAGTACTTC
CAWSTQRETQYF
>TRBV12-3/TRBV12-4|few|TRBJ1-4|-
TGTGCCAGCAGTGGGACTCTAGAGGCAACTAATGAAAAACTGTTTTTT
CASSGTLEATNEKLFF
>TRBV11-2|once|TRBJ2-3|TRBD2
TGTGCCAGCAGCTTAGTGGGTAAAAGCGGGAGGGCTGCAGATACGCAGTATTTT
CASSLVGKSGRAADTQYF
>TRBV5-1|-|TRBJ2-2|-
TGCGCCAGCAGCAGTCGAGAGCCCTCCGGGGAGCTGTTTTTT
CASSSREPSGELFF
>TRBV18|-|TRBJ2-7|-
TGTGCCAGCTCGGGGGGGGGCAAGTCCTACGAGCAGTACTTC
CASSGGGKSYEQYF
>TRBV28|few|TRBJ2-7|TRBD2
TGTGCCAGCAGTTTATTCGTGGGGATAGGACTAGCGGGAGCCTACGAGCAGTACTTC
CASSLFVGIGLAGAYEQYF
>TRBV12-3/TRBV12-4|few|TRBJ2-1|TRBD1
TGTGCCAGCAGTTTACTGGGACAGACATTCTACAATGAGCAGTTCTTC
CASSLLGQTFYNEQFF
>TRBV25-1|many|TRBJ1-4|-
TGTGCCAGCAGTGATTCGGGGACATTGAATGAAAAACTGTTTTTT
CASSDSGTLNEKLFF
>TRBV12-3/TRBV12-4|few|TRBJ1-4|TRBD1
TGTGCCAGCGGTACGGGACAGGGGGATGAAAAACTGTTTTTT
CASGTGQGDEKLFF
>TRBV5-1|-|TRBJ2-2|-
TGCGCCAGCAGCCTTAGCGGATGGGAGCTGTTTTTT
CASSLSGWELFF
>TRBV7-3|few|TRBJ2-3|TRBD1
TGTGCCAGCAGCTTACGTTCAGGGGGCGGTCGTGCAGATACGCAGTATTTT
CASSLRSGGGRADTQYF
>TRBV9|few|TRBJ2-3|-
TGTGCCAGCAGCGTAGCTCCCATAGCGGGCACAGATACGCAGTATTTT
CASSVAPIAGTDTQYF
>TRBV11-2|few|TRBJ2-7|-
TGTGCCAGCAGCAATCCCCCGGGACAATTATACGAGCAGTACTTC
CASSNPPGQLYEQYF
>TRBV20-1|few|TRBJ2-6|-
TGCAGTGCTAGTAAGGCCCTCTCTGGGGCCAACGTCCTGACTTTC
CSASKALSGANVLTF
>TRBV7-2|-|TRBJ2-7|-
TGTGCCAGCAGCTTAGCGCTGCCAGGCCACGAGCAGTACTTC
CASSLALPGHEQYF
>TRBV5-1|-|TRBJ1-5|-
TGCGCCAGCAGCTTGGAGGGGCTCAGCAATCAGCCCCAGCATTTT
CASSLEGLSNQPQHF
>TRBV5-1|-|TRBJ2-1|TRBD2
TGTGCCAGCAGCTTGGAACTAGCGGGGGACAATGAGCAGTTCTTC
CASSLELAGDNEQFF
>TRBV7-9|few|TRBJ2-3|-
TGTGCCAGCAGCCCATACGGGGGAGATACGCAGTATTTT
CASSPYGGDTQYF
>TRBV6-5|-|TRBJ2-1|-
TGTGCCAGCAGTTACTTCGGGGGCGCGGGCAATGAGCAGTTCTTC
CASSYFGGAGNEQFF
>TRBV5-1|-|TRBJ2-1|TRBD1
TGCGCCAGCGGGTTCGAAACCCAGGGGGCCCCCTACAATGAGCAGTTCTTC
CASGFETQGAPYNEQFF
>TRBV7-2|-|TRBJ1-2|TRBD1
TGTGCCAGCAGCTTAGGGACAGGGGCCTTCTATGGCTACACCTTC
CASSLGTGAFYGYTF
>TRBV7-2|few|TRBJ2-7|TRBD2
TGTGCCAGCAGCTTAGGACTAGCGGAGATCTACGAGCAGTACTTC
CASSLGLAEIYEQYF